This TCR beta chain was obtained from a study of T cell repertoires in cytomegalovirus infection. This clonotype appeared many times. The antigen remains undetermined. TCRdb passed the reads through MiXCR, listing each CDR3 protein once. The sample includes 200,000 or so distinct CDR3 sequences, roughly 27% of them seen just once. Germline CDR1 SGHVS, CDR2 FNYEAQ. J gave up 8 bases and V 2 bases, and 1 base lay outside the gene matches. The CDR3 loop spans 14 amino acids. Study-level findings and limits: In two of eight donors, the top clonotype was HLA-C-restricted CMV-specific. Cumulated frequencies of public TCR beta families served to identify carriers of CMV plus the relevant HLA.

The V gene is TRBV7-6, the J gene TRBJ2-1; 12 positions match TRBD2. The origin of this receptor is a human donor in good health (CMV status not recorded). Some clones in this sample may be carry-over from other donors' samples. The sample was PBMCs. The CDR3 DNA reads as TGTGCCAGCAGCTTAAGACTAGCGGGGGATGAGCAGTTCTTC. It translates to CASSLRLAGDEQFF. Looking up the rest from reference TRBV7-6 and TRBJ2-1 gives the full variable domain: GAGVSQSPRYKVTKRGQDVALRCDPISGHVSLYWYRQALGQGPEFLTYFNYEAQQDKSGLPNDRFSAERPEGSISTLTIQRTEQRDSAMYRCASSLRLAGDEQFFGPGTRLTVL.